This T cell receptor (beta chain) was retrieved from a study of blood T cells in healthy people across ages. About the study: Template switching recovered approximately one barcoded beta molecule for every two T cells.

Next came a second PCR, run for roughly 7 to 12 cycles, which used a sample-barcoded 5' primer along with a J-beta primer mix. A tag from a template-switch adaptor with 12 random nucleotides marked each cDNA molecule. TCRdb recomputed calls from the 5' RACE reads with MiXCR, one row per CDR3 protein. Of under 1 million distinct CDR3 sequences listed, approximately 48% were seen once; the top ten hold about a fifth. From germline, CDR1 is SGHTA and CDR2 FQGNSA. This CDR3 has 14 amino acids. Points from the study as a whole: Diversity estimates from one million T cells were considered underestimates.

Only one count was recorded for this clonotype. Its antigen is as yet unknown. Sequenced material: blood. This TCR was sampled from a man aged 60-69 years in good health. J is TRBJ2-7 and V is TRBV7-2; TRBD1 matches at 7 bases. The end of the DNA aligns better with TRBJ2-5, so the J call may be wrong. The CDR3: CASRYTGDGETQYF. The CDR3 bases are TGTGCCAGCAGGTACACAGGGGACGGTGAGACCCAGTACTTC.